The 28 T cell receptor beta chains below were found in one sample sequenced in a study of blood T cell repertoires in COVID-19. Here immunoSEQ multiplex PCR was the method, and the copy in TCRdb shows in-frame clones only, minus some. Of approximately 210,000 clones in the sample, over 80% were seen once. The sequenced sample was peripheral blood. Source of these receptors: a human donor in a cohort sampled during active COVID-19.

This sequence joins TRBV7-3 and TRBJ2-5, with D perhaps TRBD1 (6 bases). CDR3 length equals 14 residues. In germline, CDR1 is SGHTA, CDR2 FQGTGA. V dropped 5 bases and J dropped 5 bases, with 15 bases sitting between them. CDR3 protein: CASSPTGTGETQYF. DNA for the CDR3: TGTGCCAGCAGCCCAACAGGGACGGGGGAGACCCAGTACTTC.

V and J are TRBV3-1 (or the pseudogene TRBV3-2) and TRBJ2-1, with 12 bases aligning to TRBD2. V lost 2 bases, J lost 4 bases, and 3 bases stayed unmatched. The V gene's germline CDR1 is LGHDT and CDR2 YNNKEL (reference sequence). CDR3 length: 16 residues. This CDR3 reads CASSQTGLAGYNEQFF. CDR3 in DNA: TGTGCCAGCAGCCAAACGGGACTAGCGGGTTACAATGAGCAGTTCTTC.

This clone has just a few counts. The chain is built from TRBV29-1 and TRBJ1-6; D is uncertain. V lost 4 bases and J lost 0, with 4 bases in between. The CDR3 is 13 residues long. The germline V gene encodes CDR1 SQVTM and CDR2 ANQGSEA. The CDR3 region has the DNA TGCAGCGTTGCAATCTCCTATAATTCACCCCTCCACTTT. Protein product: CSVAISYNSPLHF.

The chain has TRBV28 and TRBJ1-5; TRBD1 is a possible D gene (5 bases). V lost 6 bases, J lost 0 bases, and 9 bases lay in between. The CDR3 covers 14 residues. Germline V CDR1 and CDR2: MDHEN, SYDVKM. CDR3 in amino acids: CASRTGGSNQPQHF. DNA for the CDR3: TGTGCCAGCAGAACGGGGGGTAGCAATCAGCCCCAGCATTTT.

This chain links TRBV2 with TRBJ2-7; 9 bases align to TRBD1. This CDR3 spans 14 amino acids. Germline values: CDR1 SNHLY, CDR2 FYNNEI. Trimming took 4 bases from V and 5 from J; bases not matched to a gene: 6. CDR3 protein: CASSAGQGINEQYF. DNA for the CDR3: TGTGCCAGCAGTGCCGGACAGGGGATCAACGAGCAGTACTTC.

A single count supports this clone. The V gene is TRBV30, the J gene TRBJ1-5; D remains unclear. V was clipped by 0 bases and J by 5 bases, with 8 bases between them. CDR1 is GTSNPN, CDR2 SVGIG, per germline (reference sequence). The CDR3 covers 13 residues. Here the CDR3 reads CAWSVGGYQPQHF. Written as DNA, the CDR3 is TGTGCCTGGAGTGTAGGAGGGTATCAGCCCCAGCATTTT.

The chain is built from TRBV2 and TRBJ1-1; 9 bases agree with TRBD1. Losses at the gene ends were 4 bases for V and 4 bases for J; bases not matched to a gene: 7. This CDR3 comprises 15 residues. Germline assignment: CDR1 SNHLY and CDR2 FYNNEI. CDR3 sequence reads: CASSGTGAAGTEAFF. In nucleotides, the CDR3 is TGTGCCAGCAGTGGGACAGGGGCGGCGGGCACTGAAGCTTTCTTT.

A remark on this clone: A single base separates this from a much larger clone, so it may be a read error. The V gene is TRBV6-5, the J gene TRBJ2-1; D remains ambiguous. The CDR3 totals 14 residues. Germline V gives CDR1 MNHEY, CDR2 SVGAGI. The CDR3 sequence: CASNYSRRNNEQFF. CDR3 nucleotides: TGTGCCAGCAATTACTCGAGAAGAAACAATGAGCAGTTCTTC.

The genes are TRBV7-2 and TRBJ2-7; the match to TRBD1 covers 7 bases. This CDR3 is 13 amino acids long. Germline loops: CDR1 SGHTA, CDR2 FQGNSA. V gave up 5 bases and J gave up 6 bases; unmatched junction bases: 7. The CDR3 loop is CASSVDRVGEQYF. In DNA form, the CDR3 reads TGTGCCAGCAGCGTTGACAGGGTGGGCGAGCAGTACTTC. The variable domain in full, with the rest retrieved from reference TRBV7-2 and TRBJ2-7, is GAGVSQSPSNKVTEKGKDVELRCDPISGHTALYWYRQSLGQGLEFLIYFQGNSAPDKSGLPSDRFSAERTGGSVSTLTIQRTQQEDSAVYLCASSVDRVGEQYFGPGTRLTVT.

The chain has TRBV7-2 and TRBJ1-2; D is ambiguous. The length of the CDR3 is 17 residues. Looked up from germline, CDR1 is SGHTA and CDR2 is FQGNSA. The V end lost 5 bases, the J end lost 1 base, and 20 bases lay between the germline ends. CDR3 nucleotides: TGTGCCAGCAGCCCGGGTAGCGACTACTTTCTTAACTATGGCTACACCTTC. It is translated as CASSPGSDYFLNYGYTF.

V and J are TRBV7-3 and TRBJ1-1, with D hard to call. Germline V gene lookup returns CDR1 SGHTA and CDR2 FQGTGA. This CDR3 region has 14 residues. V gave up 0 bases and J gave up 8 bases, with 13 bases separating them. Here the CDR3 DNA reads TGTGCCAGCAGCTTAACGGCGGGGTATGGGGAAGCTTTCTTT. This sequence encodes CASSLTAGYGEAFF.

This rearrangement joins TRBV5-1 to TRBJ1-2; 9 positions agree with TRBD1. In germline, CDR1 is SGHRS, CDR2 YFSETQ. The CDR3 contains 13 residues. V was pared by 4 bases and J by 6 bases, with 4 bases of the junction left unmatched. CDR3 amino acids: CASSPDRGNGYTF. The CDR3 bases are TGCGCCAGCAGCCCGGACAGGGGTAATGGCTACACCTTC. Together with reference TRBV5-1 and TRBJ1-2, the CDR3 gives the full variable domain: KAGVTQTPRYLIKTRGQQVTLSCSPISGHRSVSWYQQTPGQGLQFLFEYFSETQRNKGNFPGRFSGRQFSNSRSEMNVSTLELGDSALYLCASSPDRGNGYTFGSGTRLTVV.

In this sample, this clone turned up a few times. The DNA for the CDR3 is TGTGCCAGCAGCTTATTCCTAGCGGGTTACTCTGGGGCCAACGTCCTGACTTTC. This sequence encodes CASSLFLAGYSGANVLTF. This chain joins TRBV7-8 and TRBJ2-6; TRBD2 aligns across 8 bases. CDR3 length: 18 residues. CDR1 SGHVS and CDR2 FQNEAQ come from the germline V gene. Trimming took 2 bases from V and 0 from J; bases not matched to a gene: 6.

This rearrangement joins TRBV9 to TRBJ2-2; TRBD2 matches 10 bases. CDR1 is SGDLS, CDR2 YYNGEE, per germline. V lost 3 bases, J lost 2 bases, and 4 bases stayed unmatched. The CDR3 contains 16 residues. This CDR3 is CASSGGTSANTGELFF. In nucleotides, the CDR3 is TGTGCCAGCAGCGGGGGGACTAGCGCCAACACCGGGGAGCTGTTTTTT.

The V gene is TRBV11-3, the J gene TRBJ2-1; TRBD2 agrees at 8 bases. The length of the CDR3 is 13 residues. The ends lost 0 bases at V and 14 bases at J; junction bases unmatched: 6. CDR1 SGHNT and CDR2 YENEEA come from the germline V gene. The CDR3 nucleotides read TGTGCCAGCAGCTTAGATCAGGGCGGGAGGAAGTTCTTC. It translates to CASSLDQGGRKFF. Filled out from reference TRBV11-3 and TRBJ2-1, the complete variable domain reads EAGVVQSPRYKIIEKKQPVAFWCNPISGHNTLYWYLQNLGQGPELLIRYENEEAVDDSQLPKDRFSAERLKGVDSTLKIQPAELGDSAVYLCASSLDQGGRKFFGPGTRLTVL.

The chain is built from TRBV20-1 and TRBJ2-7, with 10 bases lining up with TRBD1. The CDR3 runs to 16 residues. With V trimmed by 3 bases and J by 1 base, 9 bases remained unmatched. The V gene's germline CDR1 is DFQATT and CDR2 SNEGSKA (reference sequence). In DNA, the CDR3 is TGCAGTGCTAGTAACGCGGGACAGGGGCTGTCCTACGAGCAGTACTTC. It translates to CSASNAGQGLSYEQYF.

The chain combines TRBV10-3 with TRBJ2-7; TRBD1 is a possible D gene (7 bases). CDR1 and CDR2 (germline): ENHRY, SYGVKD. The ends were cut back, 6 bases at V and 2 bases at J, with 14 bases in the middle. This CDR3 is built from 14 residues. As DNA, the CDR3 is TGTGCCATCAGCCAGGGACAGCGGGCCTACGAGCAGTACTTC. Translation gives CAISQGQRAYEQYF.

As for this clone: Other nucleotide sequences in the sample specify the same CDR3. V and J are TRBV4-3 and TRBJ2-7, with 7 bases aligning to TRBD1. There are 14 residues in the CDR3. The germline V gene encodes CDR1 LGHNA and CDR2 YSLEER. V dropped 3 bases and J dropped 2; count of bases not matched to a gene: 4. CDR3 sequence: CASSQRQGAYEQYF. DNA for the CDR3: TGCGCCAGCAGCCAGAGACAGGGTGCCTACGAGCAGTACTTC.

CDR3 DNA: TGTGCCAGCAGTTTTGACGGGACAGGGGGCAGCACTGAAGCTTTCTTT. Amino acids: CASSFDGTGGSTEAFF. The chain combines TRBV27 with TRBJ1-1; 12 bases are a match to TRBD1. CDR1 is MNHEY, CDR2 SMNVEV, per germline (reference sequence). The CDR3 contains 16 residues. The V gene end was trimmed by 3 bases and the J gene end by 4 bases; junction bases not matched to a gene: 6.

This sequence joins TRBV7-9 and TRBJ2-1; TRBD2 agrees at 9 bases. Germline lookup yields CDR1 SEHNR and CDR2 FQNEAQ (reference sequence). The CDR3 length is 15 residues. The V gene end was trimmed by 2 bases and the J gene end by 3 bases; junction bases not matched to a gene: 2. This chain's CDR3 is CASSLLTSGYNEQFF. The DNA for the CDR3 is TGTGCCAGCAGCTTACTGACTAGCGGCTACAATGAGCAGTTCTTC.

This chain joins TRBV4-3 and TRBJ2-3; the D gene is possibly TRBD2 (5 bases). V lost 4 bases and J 2 bases, leaving 7 bases between the germline ends. The CDR3 consists of 13 residues. CDR1 and CDR2 (germline): LGHNA, YSLEER. The CDR3 region has the DNA TGCGCCAGCAGCCGAGCGGACACAGATACGCAGTATTTT. This sequence encodes CASSRADTDTQYF.

The chain links TRBV9 to TRBJ2-2, with 9 bases fitting TRBD2. Germline values: CDR1 SGDLS, CDR2 YYNGEE. The CDR3 spans 16 residues. V trimming: 0 bases; J trimming: 4 bases; junction bases outside the gene matches: 4. The CDR3 loop reads CASSVAAGGGTGELFF. CDR3 sequence (DNA): TGTGCCAGCAGCGTAGCAGCGGGAGGCGGCACCGGGGAGCTGTTTTTT.

The V gene is TRBV7-3, the J gene TRBJ2-5, with TRBD2 matching over 12 bases. This CDR3 contains 16 residues. Per germline, CDR1 SGHTA and CDR2 FQGTGA. Trimming removed 2 bases from V and 5 bases from J; junction bases left unmatched: 6. CDR3 bases: TGTGCCAGCAGCTTATCCGCTAGCGGGAGGGTCGAGACCCAGTACTTC. Translating gives CASSLSASGRVETQYF. The full variable domain, rest sourced from reference TRBV7-3 and TRBJ2-5, is GAGVSQTPSNKVTEKGKYVELRCDPISGHTALYWYRQSLGQGPEFLIYFQGTGAADDSGLPNDRFFAVRPEGSVSTLKIQRTERGDSAVYLCASSLSASGRVETQYFGPGTRLLVL.

The table lists this clone with a count of one. V is TRBV6-4 and J is TRBJ2-2; D gene unclear. The CDR3 runs 13 residues. CDR1 and CDR2 from the germline V gene are MRHNA and SNTAGT. V was clipped by 8 bases and J by 4 bases, with 11 bases between them. The CDR3: CASRPGFTGELFF. The CDR3 coding sequence is TGTGCCAGCCGGCCAGGTTTCACCGGGGAGCTGTTTTTT.

The sample holds one count of this clone. The rearrangement joins TRBV6-4 to TRBJ2-1; TRBD2 aligns across 11 bases. Germline CDR1 reads MRHNA; CDR2 reads SNTAGT. J lost 9 bases, V lost 2 bases, and 6 bases had no gene match. There are 15 residues in the CDR3. The DNA of the CDR3 is TGTGCCAGCAGTGACCAACCGGGACTAGCGGCTGAGCAGTTCTTC. It yields the protein CASSDQPGLAAEQFF.

This clone showed up just a few times. The chain employs TRBV19 and TRBJ1-2; unclear D gene. The CDR3 loop spans 12 amino acids. V was pared by 5 bases and J by 4 bases, with 8 bases between. The germline V gene has CDR1 LNHDA and CDR2 SQIVND (reference sequence). The chain's CDR3 is CASSWSGYGYTF. The CDR3, as DNA: TGTGCCAGTAGTTGGTCCGGCTATGGCTACACCTTC. Full variable domain (missing parts from reference TRBV19 and TRBJ1-2): DGGITQSPKYLFRKEGQNVTLSCEQNLNHDAMYWYRQDPGQGLRLIYYSQIVNDFQKGDIAEGYSVSREKKESFPLTVTSAQKNPTAFYLCASSWSGYGYTFGSGTRLTVV.

The V and J genes are TRBV25-1 and TRBJ2-2, with 9 bases fitting TRBD1. J was trimmed by 2 bases and V by 4 bases; bases with no gene match: 5. CDR1 is MGHDK, CDR2 SYGVNS, per germline. The length of the CDR3 is 16 residues. CDR3 residues: CASSAPDRGNTGELFF. The CDR3 coding sequence is TGTGCCAGCAGTGCCCCGGACAGGGGAAACACCGGGGAGCTGTTTTTT.

The chain joins TRBV4-2 to TRBJ1-2; D remains ambiguous. The ends were cut back, 0 bases at V and 2 bases at J, with 10 bases in the middle. The CDR3 is 15 residues long. CDR1 is LGHNA, CDR2 YNFKEQ, per germline. The CDR3 coding sequence is TGTGCCAGCAGCCAAGATTCGACTACCAACTATGGCTACACCTTC. This sequence encodes CASSQDSTTNYGYTF.